The TCR beta chain under discussion was sequenced for a study of T-cell memory formation after mild COVID-19. This CDR3 comprises 14 residues. Germline V gene data show CDR1 as SGHRS and CDR2 as YFSETQ. Trimming took 2 bases from V and 7 from J; bases not matched to a gene: 4. MiXCR, applied by TCRdb to the 5' RACE reads, yields one record per CDR3 protein. The sample yields some 450,000 distinct CDR3 sequences, roughly 18% seen once. This clonotype was seen only a few times. The origin of this receptor is a man younger than 30 who had mild COVID-19 (a few samples of this study predate the infection). Cell type and time point are not known. The chain links TRBV5-1 to TRBJ1-2; 11 bases match TRBD1. Sequenced material: PBMCs or a T cell subset sorted from them (not recorded which). The CDR3 coding sequence is TGCGCCAGCAGCTTTGGACAGGGGGCAGGTGGCTACACCTTC. Protein product: CASSFGQGAGGYTF.